The entry that follows covers one TCR beta chain sequence. The sample is drawn from a study of blood T cell repertoires in COVID-19. Study-wide context: From the United States, Italy and Spain came samples of acute and convalescent COVID-19. T cells, B-cell-depleted T cells, or PBMCs provided the cDNA or gDNA that served as material.

Authors' analysis steps: It was from reference gene primer amplification that nucleated cell counts were estimated. The table came from immunoSEQ multiplex PCR; TCRdb's copy has only in-frame clones and leaves some out. Clone size and the V and J calls come from that table; the DNA yielded D and trimming. The table records over 250,000 clones, 75% to 90% of them present only once. The receptor comes from a woman aged 60-75 years with acute or convalescent COVID-19. Source material: peripheral blood.

CDR3 protein: CASRSMTDTQYF. CDR3 DNA: TGTGCCAGCAGATCCATGACAGATACGCAGTATTTT. The chain recombines TRBV6-6 with TRBJ2-3; D is unresolved. The germline gives CDR1 MNHNY, CDR2 SVGAGI (reference sequence). This CDR3 spans 12 amino acids. The V end lost 6 bases, the J end lost 3 bases, and 7 bases lay between the germline ends.